The 24 T cell receptor beta chains presented below share a single source sample, sequenced in a study of blood T cell repertoires in COVID-19. This table comes from immunoSEQ multiplex PCR, and its TCRdb copy is limited to in-frame clones, with some not included. The table shows about 26,000 clones, with roughly 84% occurring only once. The material sequenced was peripheral blood. These TCRs come from a human donor in a cohort sampled during active COVID-19.

The chain employs TRBV2 and TRBJ1-2, with TRBD1 matching 8 bases. Germline loops: CDR1 SNHLY, CDR2 FYNNEI. V shed 5 bases, J shed 8 bases, and the junction held 7 bases outside the gene matches. The CDR3 is 13 residues long. The CDR3 here is CASSTRTGTGYTF. In nucleotides, the CDR3 is TGTGCCAGCAGTACCCGGACAGGGACGGGCTACACCTTC.

This clone was found once. This chain uses TRBV4-3 with TRBJ1-2, with D maybe TRBD1 (5 bases). Deletions cut 2 bases from V and 2 bases from J, with 15 bases between. The CDR3 is made up of 16 amino acids. The V gene's germline CDR1 is LGHNA and CDR2 YSLEER. Written as DNA, the CDR3 is TGCGCCAGCAGCCAAATCGCGTCAGGGAAAAACTATGGCTACACCTTC. Residues: CASSQIASGKNYGYTF.

The rearrangement uses TRBV5-1 and TRBJ2-7, with 7 bases matching TRBD2. Per the germline V gene, CDR1 is SGHRS and CDR2 is YFSETQ. The CDR3 is 15 residues long. Trimming removed 3 bases from V and 7 bases from J; junction bases left unmatched: 13. In nucleotides, the CDR3 is TGCGCCAGCAGCTCTAAGTCTAGCGGACCTGGTGAGCAGTACTTC. Translating it yields CASSSKSSGPGEQYF. Full variable domain (outside the CDR3, taken from reference TRBV5-1 and TRBJ2-7): KAGVTQTPRYLIKTRGQQVTLSCSPISGHRSVSWYQQTPGQGLQFLFEYFSETQRNKGNFPGRFSGRQFSNSRSEMNVSTLELGDSALYLCASSSKSSGPGEQYFGPGTRLTVT.

This clone has only one observation. V usage is TRBV4-2 and J usage is TRBJ2-5; the match to TRBD2 covers 9 bases. The CDR3 is 16 residues long. Trimming removed 0 bases from V and 6 bases from J; junction bases left unmatched: 8. Germline V CDR1 and CDR2: LGHNA, YNFKEQ. The CDR3 region has the DNA TGTGCCAGCAGCCAAGACCGGCGGGGGGGTGCCAAGACCCAGTACTTC. Translation gives CASSQDRRGGAKTQYF.

In its sample, this clone ranks as medium-sized. V usage is TRBV15 and J usage is TRBJ1-2; D ambiguous. Germline V gene data show CDR1 as LNHNV and CDR2 as YYDKDF (reference sequence). V lost 0 bases and J lost 8, with 16 bases in between. This CDR3 spans 15 amino acids. The CDR3 nucleotides read TGTGCCACCAGCAGAGATTCCGACGACTTGAGGGGCTACACCTTC. It specifies CATSRDSDDLRGYTF. Variable domain in full (rest from reference TRBV15 and TRBJ1-2): DAMVIQNPRYQVTQFGKPVTLSCSQTLNHNVMYWYQQKSSQAPKLLFHYYDKDFNNEADTPDNFQSRRPNTSFCFLDIRSPGLGDTAMYLCATSRDSDDLRGYTFGSGTRLTVV.

The J gene is TRBJ2-3, the V gene TRBV7-2; 13 bases map to TRBD2. The CDR3 loop spans 15 amino acids. Trimming removed 6 bases from V and 6 bases from J; junction bases left unmatched: 6. Germline CDR1 is SGHTA and CDR2 is FQGNSA. In nucleotides, the CDR3 is TGTGCCAGCAGTCCACTAGCGGGGGGGCCGGATACGCAGTATTTT. Protein: CASSPLAGGPDTQYF.

This chain links TRBV29-1 with TRBJ2-7; D is perhaps TRBD1 (6 bases). Deletions cut 3 bases from V and 1 base from J, with 13 bases between. This CDR3 spans 14 amino acids. Per germline, CDR1 SQVTM and CDR2 ANQGSEA. CDR3 DNA: TGCAGCGTTGAGGGGGTGAGGGGGTCCTACGAGCAGTACTTC. This gives the protein CSVEGVRGSYEQYF.

The chain uses TRBV7-2 and TRBJ2-3, with D uncertain. The germline gives CDR1 SGHTA, CDR2 FQGNSA. CDR3 size: 17 residues. The germline V and J ends were trimmed by 7 bases and 3 bases, with 23 bases remaining between them. CDR3 sequence reads: CASTRSLSGPNTDTQYF. The CDR3 DNA reads TGTGCCAGCACCCGCTCCTTAAGTGGGCCGAATACAGATACGCAGTATTTT.

The V gene is TRBV7-2, the J gene TRBJ2-3; the D gene is possibly TRBD1 (5 bases). Trimming took 5 bases from V and 2 from J, leaving 11 bases between them. CDR3 length: 14 residues. Looked up from germline, CDR1 is SGHTA and CDR2 is FQGNSA. CDR3 sequence: CASSDRQYTDTQYF. The CDR3 coding sequence is TGTGCCAGCAGCGACCGACAGTACACAGATACGCAGTATTTT.

Concerning this clone: Different DNA sequences within this sample yield the same CDR3. The V and J genes are TRBV27 and TRBJ2-7, with D possibly matching TRBD2 (6 bases). Trimming stripped 4 bases from V and 1 base from J, with 14 bases between. The germline V gene has CDR1 MNHEY and CDR2 SMNVEV (reference sequence). The CDR3 has 15 residues. The CDR3 region has the DNA TGTGCCAGCAGTTCCTCCGGGACTGGTTCCTACGAGCAGTACTTC. Translation gives CASSSSGTGSYEQYF.

This clone was recorded only once. V gene TRBV7-8 combines with J gene TRBJ2-5; TRBD1 matches 8 bases. There are 15 residues in the CDR3. Germline CDR1 and CDR2: SGHVS and FQNEAQ. The V and J ends lost 4 bases and 4 bases, in that order; junction bases with no gene match: 8. In DNA, the CDR3 is TGTGCCAGCAGCTCGGACAGGGTGGATGGAGAGACCCAGTACTTC. Translating it yields CASSSDRVDGETQYF.

The rearrangement uses TRBV11-2 and TRBJ1-5; D not certain. With 4 bases removed from V and 7 bases from J, the gap between germline ends came to 11 bases. The CDR3 length is 13 residues. CDR1 and CDR2 (germline): SGHAT, FQNNGV. The CDR3 region is CASSSLRGQPQHF. CDR3 in DNA: TGTGCCAGCAGCTCCCTCCGCGGGCAGCCCCAGCATTTT. Complete variable domain (other parts from reference TRBV11-2 and TRBJ1-5): EAGVAQSPRYKIIEKRQSVAFWCNPISGHATLYWYQQILGQGPKLLIQFQNNGVVDDSQLPKDRFSAERLKGVDSTLKIQPAKLEDSAVYLCASSSLRGQPQHFGDGTRLSIL.

The chain is built from TRBV23-1 and TRBJ1-6; 7 nucleotides agree with TRBD1. TRBV23-1 is an ORF, and what it does is uncertain. The CDR3 covers 16 residues. The trim removed 0 bases at V and 9 bases at J, leaving 8 bases unmatched. The CDR3 DNA reads as TGCGCCAGCAGTCAATCTTCCGACAGGGTGTTTTCACCCCTCCACTTT. This sequence encodes CASSQSSDRVFSPLHF.

This clone was counted only a few times. CDR3 sequence: CASSSGSNQPQHF. CDR3 DNA sequence: TGTGCCAGCAGCTCAGGGAGCAATCAGCCCCAGCATTTT. The chain links TRBV7-9 to TRBJ1-5; possibly TRBD1 for D (5 bases). Deletions cut 4 bases from V and 1 base from J, with 5 bases between. The CDR3 loop spans 13 amino acids. From germline, CDR1 is SEHNR and CDR2 FQNEAQ (reference sequence).

The chain employs TRBV19 and TRBJ2-7; 8 positions agree with TRBD1. V gave up 7 bases and J gave up 1 base; unmatched junction bases: 6. In germline, CDR1 is LNHDA, CDR2 SQIVND (reference sequence). The CDR3 spans 14 residues. CDR3 nucleotide sequence: TGTGCCAGTAAAAACCGGGACAGGTCCTACGAGCAGTACTTC. Amino acid sequence: CASKNRDRSYEQYF.

This clone was counted a single time. In DNA form, the CDR3 reads TGTGCCAGCAGCAGAGAACAGGGGGGGGGCTACGAGCAGTACTTC. Its translation: CASSREQGGGYEQYF. The J gene is TRBJ2-7, the V gene TRBV7-6; tentatively, D is TRBD1 (8 bases). Deletions cut 5 bases from V and 3 bases from J, with 17 bases between. Germline V gene sequence: CDR1 SGHVS, CDR2 FNYEAQ. This CDR3 is built from 15 residues.

The rearrangement uses TRBV3-1 (or the pseudogene TRBV3-2) and TRBJ1-3, with a tentative D call TRBD1 (6 bases). CDR1 is LGHDT, CDR2 YNNKEL, per germline (reference sequence). V lost 9 bases and J 4 bases, leaving 19 bases between the germline ends. The CDR3 totals 15 residues. The CDR3 region has the DNA TGTGCCAGAGATGACCTGGGGGGGCAAGGAAACACCATATATTTT. It translates to CARDDLGGQGNTIYF.

The CDR3 here is CATSSGSRDNEQFF. The CDR3 DNA sequence: TGTGCCACCTCTTCAGGGTCCAGGGACAATGAGCAGTTCTTC. This sequence joins TRBV6-6 and TRBJ2-1; D is perhaps TRBD1 (5 bases). The CDR3 contains 14 residues. Deletions cut 10 bases from V and 5 bases from J, with 18 bases between. The germline V gene has CDR1 MNHNY and CDR2 SVGAGI (reference sequence).

The V and J genes are TRBV3-1 (or the pseudogene TRBV3-2) and TRBJ2-3, with 9 bases matching TRBD2. There are 17 residues in the CDR3. V was pared by 1 base and J by 2 bases, with 7 bases of the junction left unmatched. CDR1 is LGHDT and CDR2 is YNNKEL in the germline V gene (reference sequence). This CDR3 is CASSQVVSGSPTDTQYF. In DNA form, the CDR3 reads TGTGCCAGCAGCCAAGTGGTTAGCGGGAGCCCCACAGATACGCAGTATTTT.

This chain uses TRBV4-3 with TRBJ2-5; a possible D gene is TRBD2 (6 bases). Germline CDR1 is LGHNA and CDR2 is YSLEER. The CDR3 runs to 16 residues. V was clipped by 0 bases and J by 3 bases, with 14 bases between them. CDR3 nucleotides: TGCGCCAGCAGCCAAGATATTTGGGCGGGAAAAGAGACCCAGTACTTC. This encodes CASSQDIWAGKETQYF.

The V gene is TRBV27, the J gene TRBJ2-1, with 11 positions matching TRBD2. The CDR3 is 16 amino acids. In germline, CDR1 is MNHEY, CDR2 SMNVEV (reference sequence). Losses at the gene ends were 4 bases for V and 7 bases for J; bases not matched to a gene: 9. The CDR3 reads CASSYLSGRVGNEQFF. CDR3 DNA sequence: TGTGCCAGCAGTTACCTTAGCGGGAGGGTAGGAAATGAGCAGTTCTTC.

This rearrangement joins TRBV24-1 to TRBJ1-2, with TRBD1 matching over 7 bases. The V gene end was trimmed by 2 bases and the J gene end by 7 bases; junction bases not matched to a gene: 9. The CDR3 extends over 15 amino acids. Germline loops: CDR1 KGHDR, CDR2 SFDVKD. CDR3 region: CATSDSNRGSAGYTF. CDR3 nucleotide sequence: TGTGCCACCAGTGATTCTAACAGGGGTTCGGCTGGCTACACCTTC.

J is TRBJ2-2 and V is TRBV7-7, with 8 nucleotides matching TRBD2. The CDR3 spans 16 residues. CDR1 SSHAT and CDR2 FNYEAQ come from the germline V gene (reference sequence). The trim removed 7 bases at V and 4 bases at J, leaving 11 bases unmatched. The CDR3 loop is CASTREGHPGTGELFF. The CDR3 nucleotides are TGTGCCAGCACCCGGGAGGGCCACCCTGGCACCGGGGAGCTGTTTTTT.

This chain links TRBV7-8 with TRBJ1-2; no clear D gene. Trimming took off 0 bases at V and 0 bases at J, with 8 bases between the two ends. This CDR3 region has 15 residues. Looked up from germline, CDR1 is SGHVS and CDR2 is FQNEAQ. The CDR3 here is CASSLAEASNYGYTF. DNA for the CDR3: TGTGCCAGCAGCTTAGCCGAAGCTTCTAACTATGGCTACACCTTC.